The 20 T cell receptor beta chains in this list originate from one sample, sequenced in a study of cytomegalovirus exposure and HLA in healthy donors. Primers for the PCR totalled 60 Vbeta and 13 Jbeta. The repertoire was sequenced with immunoSEQ multiplex PCR; TCRdb's copy has only in-frame clones and lacks some. The data contain 150,000 to 200,000 clones, under 90% of them singletons. Sequenced sample: PBMCs. The source of these receptors is a young man in good health and CMV-seronegative.

This rearrangement joins TRBV29-1 to TRBJ2-1; TRBD2 aligns across 12 bases. V lost 7 bases, J lost 6 bases, and 7 bases stayed unmatched. Per the germline V gene, CDR1 is SQVTM and CDR2 is ANQGSEA. This CDR3 has 14 amino acids. In DNA form, the CDR3 reads TGCAGCGCCCGACTAGCGGGAGATAGCAATGAGCAGTTCTTC. It encodes CSARLAGDSNEQFF.

This clone has more than one count but fewer than ten. The chain carries TRBV7-3 and TRBJ2-3, with 13 bases that match TRBD2. Looked up from germline, CDR1 is SGHTA and CDR2 is FQGTGA. J gave up 3 bases and V 4 bases, and 4 bases lay outside the gene matches. The CDR3 sequence is 16 residues long. This CDR3 is CASSSGTSGATDTQYF. In DNA form, the CDR3 reads TGTGCCAGCAGCTCAGGGACTAGCGGGGCGACAGATACGCAGTATTTT. Filled out from reference TRBV7-3 and TRBJ2-3, the complete variable domain reads GAGVSQTPSNKVTEKGKYVELRCDPISGHTALYWYRQSLGQGPEFLIYFQGTGAADDSGLPNDRFFAVRPEGSVSTLKIQRTERGDSAVYLCASSSGTSGATDTQYFGPGTRLTVL.

A single count supports this clone. The chain is built from TRBV5-5 and TRBJ1-2, with D possibly matching TRBD1 (6 bases). This CDR3 comprises 15 residues. The germline V gene encodes CDR1 SGHKS and CDR2 YYEKEE (reference sequence). V was cut by 4 bases and J by 8 bases, with 21 bases left in between. The CDR3: CASSPVRGASQGYTF. DNA for the CDR3: TGTGCCAGCAGCCCCGTGCGGGGGGCATCGCAGGGCTACACCTTC.

This chain joins TRBV5-5 and TRBJ2-7; D gene unclear. The CDR3 runs to 15 residues. CDR1 is SGHKS and CDR2 is YYEKEE in the germline V gene (reference sequence). V gave up 3 bases and J gave up 2 bases, with 15 bases separating them. CDR3 in DNA: TGTGCCAGCAGCTCGCCCTTTCCGGTCGCCTACGAGCAGTACTTC. This translates into CASSSPFPVAYEQYF. Full variable domain (missing parts from reference TRBV5-5 and TRBJ2-7): DAGVTQSPTHLIKTRGQQVTLRCSPISGHKSVSWYQQVLGQGPQFIFQYYEKEERGRGNFPDRFSARQFPNYSSELNVNALLLGDSALYLCASSSPFPVAYEQYFGPGTRLTVT.

V usage is TRBV28 and J usage is TRBJ2-7; TRBD1 matches at 7 bases. This CDR3 is 14 amino acids long. The junction had 16 bases not matched to a gene; V was cut back by 8 bases and J by 9 bases. Germline loops: CDR1 MDHEN, CDR2 SYDVKM. DNA for the CDR3: TGTGCCAGCCGTCCCGGGACAGACCCCTCGAGGCAGTACTTC. Protein: CASRPGTDPSRQYF.

The chain joins TRBV27 to TRBJ2-7, with TRBD2 matching over 8 bases. This CDR3 spans 14 amino acids. V shed 0 bases and J 4 bases; nucleotides not matched to a gene: 2. The V gene's germline CDR1 is MNHEY and CDR2 SMNVEV (reference sequence). This CDR3 reads CASSLSGGGYEQYF. CDR3 in DNA: TGTGCCAGCAGTTTATCCGGGGGGGGGTACGAGCAGTACTTC.

The chain links TRBV5-5 to TRBJ1-2; TRBD1 aligns across 7 bases. Germline V CDR1 and CDR2: SGHKS, YYEKEE (reference sequence). V lost 0 bases, J lost 7 bases, and 9 bases stayed unmatched. The CDR3 runs 15 residues. CDR3 protein: CASSLEPTGRRGYTF. The CDR3 DNA reads TGTGCCAGCAGCTTGGAGCCGACAGGGCGCCGTGGCTACACCTTC. Drawing the rest from reference TRBV5-5 and TRBJ1-2, the complete variable domain is DAGVTQSPTHLIKTRGQQVTLRCSPISGHKSVSWYQQVLGQGPQFIFQYYEKEERGRGNFPDRFSARQFPNYSSELNVNALLLGDSALYLCASSLEPTGRRGYTFGSGTRLTVV.

V gene TRBV4-1 combines with J gene TRBJ1-4, with D possibly TRBD1 on 5 matching bases. Germline V gene data show CDR1 as MGHRA and CDR2 as YSYEKL. Trimming stripped 6 bases from V and 0 bases from J, with 14 bases between. CDR3 size: 16 residues. CDR3 loop: CASSYDSGATNEKLFF. In DNA form, the CDR3 reads TGCGCCAGCAGTTACGACAGTGGTGCAACTAATGAAAAACTGTTTTTT.

In DNA, the CDR3 is TGTGCCAGCAGCTTGCGGCCTGACAGGTACAATGAGCAGTTCTTC. It is translated as CASSLRPDRYNEQFF. The genes are TRBV7-9 and TRBJ2-1; D perhaps matches TRBD1 (6 bases). The germline V gene has CDR1 SEHNR and CDR2 FQNEAQ (reference sequence). The CDR3 totals 15 residues. V was trimmed by 3 bases and J by 4 bases, leaving 13 bases between them.

Here the CDR3 DNA reads TGTGCCAGCAGCTTAGATGGCGGCAGGGGTCAAGAGACCCAGTACTTC. It is translated as CASSLDGGRGQETQYF. The chain uses TRBV11-3 and TRBJ2-5, with a tentative D call TRBD1 (6 bases). Trimming removed 0 bases from V and 2 bases from J, with 13 bases in between. Germline V gene sequence: CDR1 SGHNT, CDR2 YENEEA. The CDR3 has 16 amino acids.

This chain connects TRBV5-1 to TRBJ1-1, with 7 bases matching TRBD1. The CDR3 has 17 amino acids. Germline assignment: CDR1 SGHRS and CDR2 YFSETQ. V dropped 1 base and J dropped 1; count of bases not matched to a gene: 10. Written as DNA, the CDR3 is TGCGCCAGCAGCTTGCGGACCCCGAGACAGGGGAACACTGAAGCTTTCTTT. It encodes CASSLRTPRQGNTEAFF. Supplemented by reference TRBV5-1 and TRBJ1-1, the full variable domain reads KAGVTQTPRYLIKTRGQQVTLSCSPISGHRSVSWYQQTPGQGLQFLFEYFSETQRNKGNFPGRFSGRQFSNSRSEMNVSTLELGDSALYLCASSLRTPRQGNTEAFFGQGTRLTVV.

The J gene is TRBJ2-1, the V gene TRBV5-6; 11 positions match TRBD2. The trim removed 4 bases at V and 7 bases at J, leaving 7 bases unmatched. Germline CDR1 and CDR2: SGHDT and YYEEEE. This CDR3 is built from 15 residues. The CDR3 sequence: CASSVGTSGINEQFF. The CDR3 DNA is TGTGCCAGCAGCGTCGGGACTAGCGGTATAAATGAGCAGTTCTTC.

J is TRBJ2-1 and V is TRBV5-1; TRBD2 is a possible D gene (6 bases). CDR3 size: 16 residues. Trimming removed 0 bases at V and 4 bases at J, with 14 bases between. Germline V gene lookup returns CDR1 SGHRS and CDR2 YFSETQ. The CDR3 loop reads CASSLEGGGGYNEQFF. For the CDR3, the DNA is TGCGCCAGCAGCTTGGAGGGTGGAGGAGGGTACAATGAGCAGTTCTTC.

This chain joins TRBV7-6 and TRBJ2-1; D is uncertain. The CDR3 consists of 12 residues. The V end was cut by 3 bases, the J end by 8 bases, with 8 bases between. Germline V gene lookup returns CDR1 SGHVS and CDR2 FNYEAQ. The CDR3 reads CASSLSGYEQFF. CDR3 bases: TGTGCCAGCAGCTTGTCTGGCTATGAGCAGTTCTTC.

V and J are TRBV15 and TRBJ1-5; 9 bases are shared with TRBD1. Per germline, CDR1 LNHNV and CDR2 YYDKDF (reference sequence). The V and J ends lost 1 base and 5 bases, in that order; junction bases with no gene match: 0. The CDR3 covers 14 residues. The CDR3 sequence: CATSRGDRDQPQHF. CDR3 bases: TGTGCCACCAGCAGAGGGGACAGGGATCAGCCCCAGCATTTT.

This sequence joins TRBV28 and TRBJ1-1; 10 bases fit TRBD1. V shed 6 bases and J 3 bases; nucleotides not matched to a gene: 4. The length of the CDR3 is 14 residues. Germline V gene lookup returns CDR1 MDHEN and CDR2 SYDVKM. CDR3 in DNA: TGTGCCAGCAGGACCGGGACAGGGGACACTGAAGCTTTCTTT. Translating gives CASRTGTGDTEAFF.

The gene calls are TRBV2 and TRBJ2-5; the match to TRBD1 covers 8 bases. Germline values: CDR1 SNHLY, CDR2 FYNNEI. This CDR3 has 14 residues. Losses at the gene ends were 5 bases for V and 5 bases for J; bases not matched to a gene: 7. The CDR3 DNA sequence: TGTGCCAGCAGTCAAGGACAGGGTGGGGAGACCCAGTACTTC. Translating it yields CASSQGQGGETQYF.

This chain uses TRBV10-1 with TRBJ1-4, with D perhaps TRBD1 (5 bases). Trimming pared 4 bases from V and 8 bases from J, leaving 17 bases between. The germline gives CDR1 WNHNN, CDR2 SYGVQD (reference sequence). The CDR3 is 15 amino acids. The CDR3 DNA follows: TGCGCCAGCAGTGTAGCGGGACCGCGGAGGGAAAAACTGTTTTTT. Its translation is CASSVAGPRREKLFF.

V and J are TRBV15 and TRBJ1-2, with 9 bases aligning to TRBD1. CDR3 length: 15 residues. V lost 4 bases to trimming and J lost 4 bases; unmatched junction nucleotides: 7. Per the germline V gene, CDR1 is LNHNV and CDR2 is YYDKDF (reference sequence). The CDR3 loop is CATSIGTGKIYGYTF. In DNA form, the CDR3 reads TGTGCCACCAGCATCGGGACAGGGAAGATCTATGGCTACACCTTC.

The chain combines TRBV6-5 with TRBJ1-6; no reliable D call. Germline V gene lookup returns CDR1 MNHEY and CDR2 SVGAGI. This CDR3 region has 13 residues. Trimming took 5 bases from V and 10 from J, leaving 12 bases between them. DNA for the CDR3: TGTGCCAGCAGTCGCTCGGTTTTATCACCCCTCCACTTT. This translates into CASSRSVLSPLHF.